Below are 16 T cell receptor beta chains sequenced from a single sample in a study of shared clonotypes between healthy human individuals. Assay used: immunoSEQ multiplex PCR; TCRdb lists only in-frame clones, some missing. In the table there are some 2.1 million clones, 85% to 95% of which are singletons. Positively selected for CCR7, the CD45RO-negative cells used as naive CD8 cells excluded terminally differentiated effector memory CD45RA+ cells. Sequences were obtained from naive CD8+ T cells sorted from blood. Receptor source: a man between 18 and 35 years old in good health.

This clone was recorded once. This specimen includes other DNA sequences encoding the same CDR3. This chain's CDR3 is CASSSGTGGYEQYF. The CDR3 coding sequence is TGCGCCAGCAGCTCGGGGACAGGAGGCTACGAGCAGTACTTC. The rearrangement joins TRBV5-1 to TRBJ2-7, with 8 bases lining up with TRBD1. V was clipped by 3 bases and J by 3 bases; unmatched bases: 5. The CDR3 has 14 amino acids. Germline CDR1 is SGHRS and CDR2 is YFSETQ.

The CDR3 spells CASSQGSGGPDTDTQYF. CDR3 DNA: TGCGCCAGCAGTCAAGGTAGCGGGGGGCCCGACACAGATACGCAGTATTTT. The V gene is TRBV10-1, the J gene TRBJ2-3; 10 nucleotides line up with TRBD2. CDR1 WNHNN and CDR2 SYGVQD come from the germline V gene (reference sequence). The CDR3 is 17 residues long. The J segment lost 2 bases and the V segment lost 5 bases, leaving 10 bases of the junction unmatched.

The rearrangement uses TRBV2 and TRBJ2-3; no clear D gene. CDR1 is SNHLY and CDR2 is FYNNEI in the germline V gene. V was pared by 7 bases and J by 6 bases, with 8 bases between. The CDR3 sequence is 11 residues long. The CDR3: CASIFPDTQYF. CDR3 DNA: TGTGCCAGCATTTTCCCGGATACGCAGTATTTT. The complete variable domain, with remaining parts taken from reference TRBV2 and TRBJ2-3, reads EPEVTQTPSHQVTQMGQEVILRCVPISNHLYFYWYRQILGQKVEFLVSFYNNEISEKSEIFDDQFSVERPDGSNFTLKIRSTKLEDSAMYFCASIFPDTQYFGPGTRLTVL.

This chain uses TRBV13 with TRBJ2-7, with TRBD2 matching over 14 bases. J gave up 3 bases and V 5 bases, and 3 bases lay outside the gene matches. The CDR3 runs 15 residues. CDR1 PRHDT and CDR2 FYEKMQ come from the germline V gene (reference sequence). The CDR3 sequence: CASSAGLAGDYEQYF. CDR3 sequence (DNA): TGTGCCAGCAGCGCGGGACTAGCGGGGGACTACGAGCAGTACTTC.

The rearrangement joins TRBV27 to TRBJ2-3; D unclear. Looked up from germline, CDR1 is MNHEY and CDR2 is SMNVEV (reference sequence). V dropped 6 bases and J dropped 6 bases, with 22 bases sitting between them. The CDR3 is 16 amino acids. In nucleotides, the CDR3 is TGTGCCAGCAGCACTCTGGACGGAGCGCTAAGGGATACGCAGTATTTT. Translation gives CASSTLDGALRDTQYF.

The V gene is TRBV14, the J gene TRBJ2-3; D might be TRBD1 (5 bases). The CDR3 runs 15 residues. Trimming stripped 0 bases from V and 2 bases from J, with 9 bases between. CDR1 is SGHDN and CDR2 is FVKESK in the germline V gene. CDR3 in amino acids: CASSQDGAFTDTQYF. CDR3 coding DNA: TGTGCCAGCAGCCAAGATGGGGCTTTCACAGATACGCAGTATTTT.

The chain has TRBV7-2 and TRBJ2-2; D is undetermined. Germline CDR1 SGHTA, CDR2 FQGNSA. V was cut by 5 bases and J by 8 bases, with 9 bases left in between. The CDR3 is made up of 12 amino acids. CDR3 loop: CASSPLDGELFF. CDR3 sequence (DNA): TGTGCCAGCAGCCCCCTGGATGGGGAGCTGTTTTTT. Full variable domain (remainder filled in from reference TRBV7-2 and TRBJ2-2): GAGVSQSPSNKVTEKGKDVELRCDPISGHTALYWYRQSLGQGLEFLIYFQGNSAPDKSGLPSDRFSAERTGGSVSTLTIQRTQQEDSAVYLCASSPLDGELFFGEGSRLTVL.

J is TRBJ1-6 and V is TRBV2, with a possible D match to TRBD1 (6 bases). V gave up 1 base and J gave up 2 bases, with 9 bases separating them. Germline V gene data show CDR1 as SNHLY and CDR2 as FYNNEI. This CDR3 has 16 amino acids. The CDR3 sequence: CASSEEGGPYNSPLHF. Here the CDR3 DNA reads TGTGCCAGCAGTGAAGAGGGGGGCCCCTATAATTCACCCCTCCACTTT.

The rearrangement links TRBV11-1 to TRBJ1-2; TRBD1 matches at 9 bases. Germline lookup yields CDR1 SGHAT and CDR2 FQDESV (reference sequence). V lost 5 bases and J lost 5; bases outside the gene matches: 3. The CDR3 loop spans 13 amino acids. CDR3 in DNA: TGTGCCAGCAGCCCGGGACAGGGTTATGGCTACACCTTC. Amino acids: CASSPGQGYGYTF.

The count of this clone is one. V and J are TRBV4-1 and TRBJ2-3, with TRBD2 matching 9 bases. Unmatched junction bases numbered 15, after V lost 3 bases and J lost 5 bases. Germline V gives CDR1 MGHRA, CDR2 YSYEKL. This CDR3 region has 18 residues. CDR3 in amino acids: CASSHRLVAGGIVDTQYF. The CDR3 nucleotides are TGCGCCAGCAGCCACCGTTTAGTTGCGGGAGGGATTGTAGATACGCAGTATTTT.

The DNA for the CDR3 is TGTGCCATCAGACTCAGCACAGATACGCAGTATTTT. Translated: CAIRLSTDTQYF. The chain has TRBV10-3 and TRBJ2-3; D is ambiguous. This CDR3 contains 12 residues. Per germline, CDR1 ENHRY and CDR2 SYGVKD. The V end was cut by 6 bases, the J end by 0 bases, with 4 bases between.

The genes are TRBV7-8 and TRBJ2-7; D gene ambiguous. V was trimmed by 5 bases and J by 7 bases, leaving 18 bases between them. The CDR3 contains 14 residues. Germline CDR1 is SGHVS and CDR2 is FQNEAQ. CDR3 amino acids: CASSPVGPSWEQYF. DNA of the CDR3: TGTGCCAGCAGCCCCGTGGGCCCCTCGTGGGAGCAGTACTTC.

V is TRBV25-1 and J is TRBJ2-1; no firm D call. V lost 4 bases to trimming and J lost 7 bases, with 11 bases between them. CDR3 length equals 13 residues. The germline CDR1 and CDR2 sequences are MGHDK and SYGVNS. The chain's CDR3 is CASSVMGSNEQFF. CDR3 nucleotides: TGTGCCAGCAGTGTGATGGGGTCGAATGAGCAGTTCTTC.

This chain joins TRBV18 and TRBJ1-3, with a tentative D call TRBD1 (5 bases). CDR1 is KGHSH and CDR2 is LQKENI in the germline V gene. V was clipped by 4 bases and J by 7 bases, with 17 bases between them. The CDR3 length is 15 residues. The CDR3 bases are TGTGCCAGCTCACTCCCTCGTGGGGGAGGGAACACCATATATTTT. This gives the protein CASSLPRGGGNTIYF.

The CDR3, as DNA: TGTGCCAGCAGCCCCGCCCGGACAGGGAACACTGAAGCTTTCTTT. It translates to CASSPARTGNTEAFF. The chain uses TRBV9 and TRBJ1-1, with 7 nucleotides matching TRBD1. The CDR3 runs to 15 residues. The V gene's germline CDR1 is SGDLS and CDR2 YYNGEE. With V trimmed by 4 bases and J by 1 base, 7 bases remained unmatched.

V gene TRBV6-6 combines with J gene TRBJ2-1; TRBD2 matches at 7 bases. After removal of 4 bases from V and 0 bases from J, the junction contained 3 bases not matched to a gene. The length of the CDR3 is 15 residues. Germline V gives CDR1 MNHNY, CDR2 SVGAGI (reference sequence). The CDR3, as DNA: TGTGCCAGCAGTTCCAGGGAGGGCTCCTACAATGAGCAGTTCTTC. Its translation: CASSSREGSYNEQFF.